These 2 T cell receptor beta chains were all obtained from the same sample, sequenced in a study of cytomegalovirus exposure and HLA in healthy donors. The PCR had 60 Vbeta and 13 Jbeta primers. Profiling relied on immunoSEQ multiplex PCR, and the TCRdb table lists in-frame clones only, not all of them. This table has more than 95,000 clones, 60% to 85% appearing once. Sequencing used PBMCs. These receptors were collected from a man under 40 in good health and CMV-seronegative.

This chain joins TRBV7-9 and TRBJ2-7; D call uncertain. The CDR3 is 13 residues long. Trimming took off 5 bases at V and 5 bases at J, with 13 bases between the two ends. Germline CDR1 and CDR2: SEHNR and FQNEAQ (reference sequence). CDR3 protein: CASSHALGDEQYF. The CDR3 DNA reads as TGTGCCAGCAGCCATGCTCTGGGCGACGAGCAGTACTTC.

This clone was found a few times. V usage is TRBV6-5 and J usage is TRBJ1-1; TRBD1 matches at 9 bases. This CDR3 comprises 15 residues. The germline V gene has CDR1 MNHEY and CDR2 SVGAGI. V dropped 3 bases and J dropped 4; count of bases not matched to a gene: 6. The CDR3 coding sequence is TGTGCCAGCAGTTATGTGGGACAGGGCCGCACTGAAGCTTTCTTT. This translates into CASSYVGQGRTEAFF.